The present T cell receptor beta chain was sequenced within a study of T cells in localized non-small cell lung cancer. The CDR3 loop spans 15 amino acids. Germline values: CDR1 SGDLS, CDR2 YYNGEE. The ends were cut back, 5 bases at V and 4 bases at J, with 15 bases in the middle. Concerning this clone: The target antigen is unknown.

Whole-study findings and limits: Heterogeneity within the tumor remains possible, as just one region underwent sequencing. Prolonged overall survival went with higher T cell density in the blood. Adjacent lung was found to contain a median roughly 60 of the top 100 tumor clones. Uninvolved adjacent lung showed the highest T cell clonality, exceeding tumor.

This table comes from immunoSEQ multiplex PCR, and its TCRdb copy is limited to in-frame clones, with some not included. The sample carries about 7,000 clones, 50% recorded once. The source of this sequence is an older female donor with stage I lung adenocarcinoma. The sequenced sample was lymph node tissue, obtained before any cancer treatment. J is TRBJ1-4 and V is TRBV9; maybe TRBD1 (5 bases). CDR3 loop: CASSDFGGSNEKLFF. In DNA, the CDR3 is TGTGCCAGCAGTGATTTTGGGGGAAGTAATGAAAAACTGTTTTTT.